These 9 T cell receptor beta chains were all obtained from the same sample, sequenced in a study of blood T cell repertoires in COVID-19 (dated by TCRdb to about 2020). Library creation used the immunoSEQ multiplex PCR assay. In TCRdb, the immuneACCESS table is reduced to in-frame sequences with V and J assigned. These tables do not hold every clone; where another copy was compared, an unresolved V gene accounts for under half, and the others remain unexplained. This sample holds 130,000 or so clones; 65% to 85% were observed only once. Less than 9% of the sample comes from the top ten. Source material: peripheral blood. Receptor source: a man in his thirties or forties with COVID-19, enrolled during active disease.

J is TRBJ2-5 and V is TRBV28; 7 bases align to TRBD2. This CDR3 has 15 amino acids. V lost 7 bases to trimming and J lost 2 bases; unmatched junction nucleotides: 10. The V gene's germline CDR1 is MDHEN and CDR2 SYDVKM. In nucleotides, the CDR3 is TGTGCCAGCACCCCAAGCGGGGCCCTACAAGAGACCCAGTACTTC. It encodes CASTPSGALQETQYF. Variable domain in full (rest from reference TRBV28 and TRBJ2-5): DVKVTQSSRYLVKRTGEKVFLECVQDMDHENMFWYRQDPGLGLRLIYFSYDVKMKEKGDIPEGYSVSREKKERFSLILESASTNQTSMYLCASTPSGALQETQYFGPGTRLLVL.

V is TRBV30 and J is TRBJ1-6; D gene ambiguous. The ends were cut back, 1 base at V and 6 bases at J, with 13 bases in the middle. Germline loops: CDR1 GTSNPN, CDR2 SVGIG (reference sequence). The CDR3 has 15 amino acids. For the CDR3, the DNA is TGTGCCTGGAGTGGATCGATCAGGTCTAATTCACCCCTCCACTTT. Protein product: CAWSGSIRSNSPLHF.

The chain couples TRBV27 to TRBJ2-7, with D uncertain. The CDR3 length is 15 residues. The ends were cut back, 3 bases at V and 4 bases at J, with 16 bases in the middle. Per the germline V gene, CDR1 is MNHEY and CDR2 is SMNVEV (reference sequence). CDR3 bases: TGTGCCAGCAGTTTCGGTAGTGAGCCTAAGTACGAGCAGTACTTC. Translated: CASSFGSEPKYEQYF.

V is TRBV5-8 and J is TRBJ2-1, with D possibly matching TRBD2 (6 bases). CDR3 length: 18 residues. Trimming took off 2 bases at V and 4 bases at J, with 22 bases between the two ends. Germline V gene data show CDR1 as SGHTS and CDR2 as YDEGEE. For the CDR3, the DNA is TGTGCCAGCAGCTTCGGCATTAGCGGAAAACCAGGGTACAATGAGCAGTTCTTC. Translation: CASSFGISGKPGYNEQFF.

The genes are TRBV29-1 and TRBJ2-3; 12 bases match TRBD2. Trimming removed 8 bases from V and 5 bases from J; junction bases left unmatched: 8. This CDR3 contains 14 residues. Germline V gene data show CDR1 as SQVTM and CDR2 as ANQGSEA. The CDR3, as DNA: TGCAGCCAGAGACTAGCGGGAGTCGAAGATACGCAGTATTTT. This translates into CSQRLAGVEDTQYF.

The gene calls are TRBV6-5 and TRBJ2-7, with D possibly TRBD2 on 5 matching bases. Trimming pared 4 bases from V and 6 bases from J, leaving 7 bases between. CDR1 is MNHEY and CDR2 is SVGAGI in the germline V gene. This CDR3 has 11 amino acids. The CDR3 here is CASSSTSEQYF. The DNA for the CDR3 is TGTGCCAGCAGTTCAACTAGCGAGCAGTACTTC.

The chain employs TRBV27 and TRBJ2-3, with D maybe TRBD2 (5 bases). V lost 7 bases, J lost 0 bases, and 14 bases lay in between. The CDR3 sequence is 15 residues long. Germline-derived CDR1 and CDR2 are MNHEY and SMNVEV (reference sequence). The CDR3 region is CASNREGRSTDTQYF. DNA of the CDR3: TGTGCCAGCAACAGAGAGGGCCGTAGCACAGATACGCAGTATTTT.

The chain links TRBV15 to TRBJ1-5, with a weak D call TRBD1 (6 bases). The CDR3 runs 14 residues. Germline loops: CDR1 LNHNV, CDR2 YYDKDF (reference sequence). Between the trimmed V and J ends, which lost 5 bases and 5 bases, there was a span of 13 bases. CDR3 sequence reads: CATSPRGGDQPQHF. In DNA, the CDR3 is TGTGCCACCAGCCCTCGAGGGGGGGATCAGCCCCAGCATTTT.

The chain combines TRBV6-5 with TRBJ2-7; 8 positions agree with TRBD2. CDR1 MNHEY and CDR2 SVGAGI come from the germline V gene. The CDR3 extends over 15 amino acids. Germline trimming cut 8 bases from V and 3 bases from J; bases unmatched to any gene: 12. CDR3 coding DNA: TGTGCCAGCTCATCGGAGGGCGCGGGGGGCTACGAGCAGTACTTC. It translates to CASSSEGAGGYEQYF.